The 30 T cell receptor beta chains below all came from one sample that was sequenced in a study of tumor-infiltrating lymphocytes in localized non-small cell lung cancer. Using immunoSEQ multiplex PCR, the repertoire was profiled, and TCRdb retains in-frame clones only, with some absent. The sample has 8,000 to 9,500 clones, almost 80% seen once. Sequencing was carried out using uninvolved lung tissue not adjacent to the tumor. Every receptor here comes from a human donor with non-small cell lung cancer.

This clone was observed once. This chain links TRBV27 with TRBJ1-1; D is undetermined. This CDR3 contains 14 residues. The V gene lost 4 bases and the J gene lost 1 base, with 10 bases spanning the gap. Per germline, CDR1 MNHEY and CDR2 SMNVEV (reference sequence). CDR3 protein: CASSSWTGNTEAFF. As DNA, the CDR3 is TGTGCCAGCAGTTCCTGGACTGGGAACACTGAAGCTTTCTTT.

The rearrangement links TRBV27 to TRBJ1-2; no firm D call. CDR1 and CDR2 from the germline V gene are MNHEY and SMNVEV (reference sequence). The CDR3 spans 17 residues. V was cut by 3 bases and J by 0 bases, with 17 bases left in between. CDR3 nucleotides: TGTGCCAGCAGTTTTTACTCGGACGGAATAGCTAACTATGGCTACACCTTC. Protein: CASSFYSDGIANYGYTF.

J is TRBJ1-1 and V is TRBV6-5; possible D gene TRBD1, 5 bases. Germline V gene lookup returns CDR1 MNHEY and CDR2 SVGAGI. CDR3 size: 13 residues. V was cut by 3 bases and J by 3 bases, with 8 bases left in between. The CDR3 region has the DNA TGTGCCAGCAGTTATGGAGGGGACACTGAAGCTTTCTTT. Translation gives CASSYGGDTEAFF.

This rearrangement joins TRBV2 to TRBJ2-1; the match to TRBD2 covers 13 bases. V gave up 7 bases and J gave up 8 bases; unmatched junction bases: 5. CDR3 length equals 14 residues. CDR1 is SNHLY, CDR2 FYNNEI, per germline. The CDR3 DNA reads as TGTGCCAGCACCGAAGGACTAGCGGGAGATGAGCAGTTCTTC. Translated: CASTEGLAGDEQFF.

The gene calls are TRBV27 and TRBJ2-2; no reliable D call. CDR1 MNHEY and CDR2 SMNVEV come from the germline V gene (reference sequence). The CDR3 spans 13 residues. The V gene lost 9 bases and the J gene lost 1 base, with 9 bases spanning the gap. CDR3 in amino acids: CASSGLNTGELFF. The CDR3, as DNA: TGTGCCAGTTCTGGTCTGAACACCGGGGAGCTGTTTTTT.

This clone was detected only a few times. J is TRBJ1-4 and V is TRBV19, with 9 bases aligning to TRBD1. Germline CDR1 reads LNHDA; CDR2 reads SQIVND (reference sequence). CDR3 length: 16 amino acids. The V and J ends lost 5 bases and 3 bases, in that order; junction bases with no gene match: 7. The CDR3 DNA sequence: TGTGCCAGTAGTGGGGGACAGGGAGGTGCTAATGAAAAACTGTTTTTT. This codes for CASSGGQGGANEKLFF.

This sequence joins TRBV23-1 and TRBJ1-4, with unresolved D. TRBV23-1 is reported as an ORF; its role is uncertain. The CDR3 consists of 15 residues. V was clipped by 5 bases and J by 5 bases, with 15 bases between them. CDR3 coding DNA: TGCGCCAGCAGTAAACCCAAATGGCGGAATGAAAAACTGTTTTTT. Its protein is CASSKPKWRNEKLFF.

Here the CDR3 DNA reads TGTGCCATCAGTGTAGGACTTGCAGTTCGGACGACCGGAACTGAAGCTTTCTTT. This gives the protein CAISVGLAVRTTGTEAFF. The rearrangement joins TRBV10-3 to TRBJ1-1; D is undetermined. The CDR3 covers 18 residues. Trimming stripped 4 bases from V and 5 bases from J, with 26 bases between. Germline CDR1 and CDR2: ENHRY and SYGVKD.

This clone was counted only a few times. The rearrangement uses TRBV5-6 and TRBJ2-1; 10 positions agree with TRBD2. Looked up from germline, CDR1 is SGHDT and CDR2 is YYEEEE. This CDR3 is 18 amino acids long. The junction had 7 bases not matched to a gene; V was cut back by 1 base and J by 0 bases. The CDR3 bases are TGTGCCAGCAGCTTGTTGACTAGCGGGCCCAGCTCCTACAATGAGCAGTTCTTC. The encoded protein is CASSLLTSGPSSYNEQFF.

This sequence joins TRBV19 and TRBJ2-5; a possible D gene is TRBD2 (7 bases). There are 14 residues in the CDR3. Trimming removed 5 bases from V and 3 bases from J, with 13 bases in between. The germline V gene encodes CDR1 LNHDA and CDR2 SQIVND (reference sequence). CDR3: CASSEGGIEETQYF. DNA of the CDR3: TGTGCCAGTAGTGAGGGGGGGATAGAAGAGACCCAGTACTTC.

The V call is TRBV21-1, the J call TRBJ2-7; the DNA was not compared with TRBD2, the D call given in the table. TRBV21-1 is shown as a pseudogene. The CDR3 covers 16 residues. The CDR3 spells CASSKDAPGSSYEQYF. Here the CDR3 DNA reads TGTGCCAGCAGCAAAGATGCCCCCGGGAGCTCCTACGAGCAGTACTTC.

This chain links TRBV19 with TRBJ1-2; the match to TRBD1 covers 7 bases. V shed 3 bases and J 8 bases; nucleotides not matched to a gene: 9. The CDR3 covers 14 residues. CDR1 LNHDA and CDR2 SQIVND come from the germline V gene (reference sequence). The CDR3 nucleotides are TGTGCCAGTAGTATTTGGGGACAGTCGGAAGGCTACACCTTC. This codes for CASSIWGQSEGYTF.

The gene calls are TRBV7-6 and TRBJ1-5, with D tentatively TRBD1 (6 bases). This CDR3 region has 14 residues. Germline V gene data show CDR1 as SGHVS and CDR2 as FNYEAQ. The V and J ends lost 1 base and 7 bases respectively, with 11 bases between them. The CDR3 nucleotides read TGTGCCAGCAGCTTAGGAGAACAGGGCCAGCCCCAGCATTTT. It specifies CASSLGEQGQPQHF. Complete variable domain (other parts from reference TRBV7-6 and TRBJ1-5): GAGVSQSPRYKVTKRGQDVALRCDPISGHVSLYWYRQALGQGPEFLTYFNYEAQQDKSGLPNDRFSAERPEGSISTLTIQRTEQRDSAMYRCASSLGEQGQPQHFGDGTRLSIL.

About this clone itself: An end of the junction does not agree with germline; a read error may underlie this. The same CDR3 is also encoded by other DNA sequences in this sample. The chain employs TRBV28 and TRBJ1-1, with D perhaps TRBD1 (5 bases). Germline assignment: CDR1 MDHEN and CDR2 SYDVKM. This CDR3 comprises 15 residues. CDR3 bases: TGTGCCAGCAGTTTATGGTCGACAGTGAACACTGAAGCTTTTTTT. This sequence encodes CASSLWSTVNTEAFF.

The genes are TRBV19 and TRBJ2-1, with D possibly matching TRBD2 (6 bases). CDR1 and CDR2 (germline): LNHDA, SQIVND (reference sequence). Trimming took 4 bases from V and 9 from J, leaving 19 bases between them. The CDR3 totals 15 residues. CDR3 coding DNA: TGTGCCAGTAGTACCCGCGGGACTCCCACCAGTGAGCAGTTCTTC. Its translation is CASSTRGTPTSEQFF.

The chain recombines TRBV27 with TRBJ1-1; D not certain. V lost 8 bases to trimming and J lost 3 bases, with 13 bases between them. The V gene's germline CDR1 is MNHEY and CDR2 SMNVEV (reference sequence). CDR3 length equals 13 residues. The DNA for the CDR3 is TGTGCCAGCCGTTGGACGGATTACACTGAAGCTTTCTTT. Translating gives CASRWTDYTEAFF.

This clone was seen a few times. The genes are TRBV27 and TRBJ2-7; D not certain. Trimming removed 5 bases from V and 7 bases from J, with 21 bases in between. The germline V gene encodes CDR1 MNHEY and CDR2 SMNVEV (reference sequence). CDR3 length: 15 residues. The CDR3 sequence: CASSPFDGPVDEQYF. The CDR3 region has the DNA TGTGCCAGCAGTCCCTTCGACGGTCCGGTTGATGAGCAGTACTTC.

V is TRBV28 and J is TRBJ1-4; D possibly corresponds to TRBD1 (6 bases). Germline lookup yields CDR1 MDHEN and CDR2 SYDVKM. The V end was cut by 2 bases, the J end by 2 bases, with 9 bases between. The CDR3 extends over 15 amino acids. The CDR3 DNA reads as TGTGCCAGCAGTTTACGGGGGGCCACTAATGAAAAACTGTTTTTT. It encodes CASSLRGATNEKLFF.

The CDR3 region is CASSIGGTGGSFSNQPQHF. The CDR3 DNA reads TGTGCCAGTAGTATTGGTGGGACAGGGGGCTCCTTTAGCAATCAGCCCCAGCATTTT. The rearrangement links TRBV19 to TRBJ1-5, with 12 bases identical to TRBD1. CDR3 length: 19 amino acids. Germline CDR1 reads LNHDA; CDR2 reads SQIVND (reference sequence). With V trimmed by 3 bases and J by 0 bases, 9 bases remained unmatched. Full variable domain (rest looked up from reference TRBV19 and TRBJ1-5): DGGITQSPKYLFRKEGQNVTLSCEQNLNHDAMYWYRQDPGQGLRLIYYSQIVNDFQKGDIAEGYSVSREKKESFPLTVTSAQKNPTAFYLCASSIGGTGGSFSNQPQHFGDGTRLSIL.

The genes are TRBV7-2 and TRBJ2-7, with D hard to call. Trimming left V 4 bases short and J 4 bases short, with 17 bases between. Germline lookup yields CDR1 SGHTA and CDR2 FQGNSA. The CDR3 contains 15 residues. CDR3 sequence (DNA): TGTGCCAGCAGCTCAATCGGACGGCCGGAGTACGAGCAGTACTTC. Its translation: CASSSIGRPEYEQYF.

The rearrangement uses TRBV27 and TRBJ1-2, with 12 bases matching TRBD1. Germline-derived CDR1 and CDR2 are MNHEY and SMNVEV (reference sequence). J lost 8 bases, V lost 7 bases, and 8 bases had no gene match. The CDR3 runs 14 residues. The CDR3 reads CASKGTGGLGGYTF. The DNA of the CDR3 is TGTGCCAGCAAAGGGACAGGGGGCCTAGGCGGCTACACCTTC.

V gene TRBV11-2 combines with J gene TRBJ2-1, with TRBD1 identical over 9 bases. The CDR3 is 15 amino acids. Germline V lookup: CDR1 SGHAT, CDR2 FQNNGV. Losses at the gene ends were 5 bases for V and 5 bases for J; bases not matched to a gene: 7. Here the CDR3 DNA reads TGTGCCAGCAGCATTGGGACAGGGATACACAATGAGCAGTTCTTC. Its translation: CASSIGTGIHNEQFF.

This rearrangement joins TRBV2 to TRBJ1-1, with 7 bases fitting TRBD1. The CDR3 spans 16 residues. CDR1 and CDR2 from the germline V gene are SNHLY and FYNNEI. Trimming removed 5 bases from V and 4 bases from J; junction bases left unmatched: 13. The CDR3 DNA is TGTGCCAGCAGTTCAGCCCCCAGGGGGGCGCGCACTGAAGCTTTCTTT. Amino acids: CASSSAPRGARTEAFF.

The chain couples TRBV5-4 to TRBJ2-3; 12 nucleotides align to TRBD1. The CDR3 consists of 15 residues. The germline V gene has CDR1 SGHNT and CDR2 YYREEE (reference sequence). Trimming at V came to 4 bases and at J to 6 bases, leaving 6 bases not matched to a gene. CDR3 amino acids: CASSPRDRGPDTQYF. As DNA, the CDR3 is TGTGCCAGCAGCCCACGGGACAGGGGGCCCGATACGCAGTATTTT.

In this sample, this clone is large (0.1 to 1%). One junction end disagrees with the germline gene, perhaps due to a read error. CDR3 bases: TGTGCCAGCAGAGGTCGACTAGCGAATACCGGGGAGCTGTTTTTT. This gives the protein CASRGRLANTGELFF. The chain recombines TRBV6-5 with TRBJ2-2, with 8 nucleotides matching TRBD2. Looked up from germline, CDR1 is MNHEY and CDR2 is SVGAGI. The CDR3 has 15 residues.

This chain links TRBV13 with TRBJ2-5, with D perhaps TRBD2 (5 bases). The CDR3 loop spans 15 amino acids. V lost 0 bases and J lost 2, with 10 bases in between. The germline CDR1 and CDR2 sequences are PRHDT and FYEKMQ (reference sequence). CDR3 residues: CASSLGYRLQETQYF. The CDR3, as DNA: TGTGCCAGCAGCTTAGGGTACAGACTACAAGAGACCCAGTACTTC.

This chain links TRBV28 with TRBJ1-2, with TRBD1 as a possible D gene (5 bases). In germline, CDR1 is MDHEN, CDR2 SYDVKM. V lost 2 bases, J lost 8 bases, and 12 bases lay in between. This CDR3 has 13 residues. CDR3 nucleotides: TGTGCCAGCAGTTTACAGCGGGGCGCGGGCTACACCTTC. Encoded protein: CASSLQRGAGYTF.

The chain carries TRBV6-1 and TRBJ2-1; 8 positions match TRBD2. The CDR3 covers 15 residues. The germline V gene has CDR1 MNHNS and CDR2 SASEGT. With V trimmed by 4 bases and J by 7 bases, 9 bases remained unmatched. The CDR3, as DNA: TGTGCCAGCAGTGGTATGGTAGCGGGAAATAATGAGCAGTTCTTC. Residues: CASSGMVAGNNEQFF.

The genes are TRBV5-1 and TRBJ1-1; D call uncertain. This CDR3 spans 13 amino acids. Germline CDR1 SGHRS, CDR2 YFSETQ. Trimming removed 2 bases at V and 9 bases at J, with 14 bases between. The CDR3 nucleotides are TGCGCCAGCAGCTTAACCCCCGAGATTCAAGCTTTCTTT. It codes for CASSLTPEIQAFF.

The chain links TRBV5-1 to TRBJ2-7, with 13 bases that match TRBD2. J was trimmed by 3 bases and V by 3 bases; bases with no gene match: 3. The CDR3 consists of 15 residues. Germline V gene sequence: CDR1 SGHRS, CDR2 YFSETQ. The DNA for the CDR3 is TGCGCCAGCAGCTCCGGGACTAGCGGGATCTACGAGCAGTACTTC. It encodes CASSSGTSGIYEQYF.